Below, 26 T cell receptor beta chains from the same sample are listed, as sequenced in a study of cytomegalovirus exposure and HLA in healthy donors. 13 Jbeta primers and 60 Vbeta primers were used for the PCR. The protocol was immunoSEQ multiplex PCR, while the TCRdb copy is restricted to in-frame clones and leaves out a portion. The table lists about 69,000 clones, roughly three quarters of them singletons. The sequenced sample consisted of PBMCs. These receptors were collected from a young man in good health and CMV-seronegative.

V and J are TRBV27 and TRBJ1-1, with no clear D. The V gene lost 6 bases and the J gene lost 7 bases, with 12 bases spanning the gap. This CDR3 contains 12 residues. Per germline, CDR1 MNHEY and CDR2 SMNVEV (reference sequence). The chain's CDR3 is CASSTPPLEAFF. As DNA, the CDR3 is TGTGCCAGCAGCACCCCTCCACTTGAAGCTTTCTTT.

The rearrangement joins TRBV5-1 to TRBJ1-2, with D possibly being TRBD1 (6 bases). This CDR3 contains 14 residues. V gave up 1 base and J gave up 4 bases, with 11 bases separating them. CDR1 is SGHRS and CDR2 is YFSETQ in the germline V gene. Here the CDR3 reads CASSLSGEVYGYTF. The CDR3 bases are TGCGCCAGCAGCTTGTCAGGGGAAGTCTATGGCTACACCTTC.

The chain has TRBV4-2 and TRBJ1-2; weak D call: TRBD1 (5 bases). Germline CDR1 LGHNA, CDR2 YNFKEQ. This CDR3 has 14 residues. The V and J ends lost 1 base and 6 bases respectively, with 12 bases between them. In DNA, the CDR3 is TGTGCCAGCAGCCAAGTGGGGGGGTCTAATGGCTACACCTTC. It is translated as CASSQVGGSNGYTF.

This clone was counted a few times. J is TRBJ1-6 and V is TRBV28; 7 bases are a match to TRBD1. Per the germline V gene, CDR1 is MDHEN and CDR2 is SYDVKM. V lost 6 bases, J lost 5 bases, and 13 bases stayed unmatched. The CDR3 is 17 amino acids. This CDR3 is CASRSQGGRIDNSPLHF. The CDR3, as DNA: TGTGCCAGCAGATCCCAGGGGGGTCGGATAGATAATTCACCCCTCCACTTT.

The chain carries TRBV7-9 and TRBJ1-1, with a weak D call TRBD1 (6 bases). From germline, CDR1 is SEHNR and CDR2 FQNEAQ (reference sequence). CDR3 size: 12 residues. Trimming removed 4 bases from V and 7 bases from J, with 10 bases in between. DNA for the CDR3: TGTGCCAGCAGCTCGGACAGAGATGAAGCTTTCTTT. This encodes CASSSDRDEAFF.

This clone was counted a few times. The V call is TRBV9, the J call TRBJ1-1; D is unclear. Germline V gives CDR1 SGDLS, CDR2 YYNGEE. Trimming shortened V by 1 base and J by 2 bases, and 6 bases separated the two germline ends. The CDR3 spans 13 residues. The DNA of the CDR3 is TGTGCCAGCAGCGTATCTGGCAACACTGAAGCTTTCTTT. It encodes CASSVSGNTEAFF.

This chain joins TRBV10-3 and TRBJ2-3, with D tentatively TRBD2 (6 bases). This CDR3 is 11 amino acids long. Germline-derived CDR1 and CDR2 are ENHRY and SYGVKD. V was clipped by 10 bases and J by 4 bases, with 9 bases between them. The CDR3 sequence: CATRLADTQYF. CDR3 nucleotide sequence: TGTGCCACGAGACTAGCAGATACGCAGTATTTT.

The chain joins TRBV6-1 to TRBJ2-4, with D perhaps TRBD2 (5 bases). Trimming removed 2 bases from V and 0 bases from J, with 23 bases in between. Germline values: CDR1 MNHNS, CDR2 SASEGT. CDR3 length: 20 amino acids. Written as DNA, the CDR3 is TGTGCCAGCAGTGAACGGGGAGTAGATTTCATCAGCCTAGCCAAAAACATTCAGTACTTC. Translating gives CASSERGVDFISLAKNIQYF.

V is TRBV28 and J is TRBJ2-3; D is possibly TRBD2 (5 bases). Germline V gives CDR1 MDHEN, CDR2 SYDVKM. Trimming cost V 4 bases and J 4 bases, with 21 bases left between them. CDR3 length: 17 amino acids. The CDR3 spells CASSSNQRTVGPDTQYF. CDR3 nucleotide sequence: TGTGCCAGCAGTTCTAATCAGCGGACCGTGGGCCCAGATACGCAGTATTTT.

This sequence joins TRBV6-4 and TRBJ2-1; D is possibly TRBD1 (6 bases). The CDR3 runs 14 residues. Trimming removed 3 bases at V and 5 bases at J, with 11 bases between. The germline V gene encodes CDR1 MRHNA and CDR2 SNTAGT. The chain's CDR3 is CASSEGQGNNEQFF. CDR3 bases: TGTGCCAGCAGTGAAGGGCAGGGGAACAATGAGCAGTTCTTC.

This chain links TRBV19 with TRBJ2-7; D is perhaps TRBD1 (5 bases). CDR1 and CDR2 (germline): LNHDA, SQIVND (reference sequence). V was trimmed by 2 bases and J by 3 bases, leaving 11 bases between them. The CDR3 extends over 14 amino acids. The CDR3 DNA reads TGTGCCAGTAGTATAAAGGGGAACAACTACGAGCAGTACGTC. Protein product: CASSIKGNNYEQYV.

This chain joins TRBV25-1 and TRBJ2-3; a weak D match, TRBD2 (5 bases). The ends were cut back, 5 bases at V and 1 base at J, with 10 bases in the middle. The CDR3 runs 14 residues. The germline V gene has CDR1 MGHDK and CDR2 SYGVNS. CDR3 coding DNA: TGTGCCAGCAGTCCAGGACTGGGCACAGATACGCAGTATTTT. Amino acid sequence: CASSPGLGTDTQYF.

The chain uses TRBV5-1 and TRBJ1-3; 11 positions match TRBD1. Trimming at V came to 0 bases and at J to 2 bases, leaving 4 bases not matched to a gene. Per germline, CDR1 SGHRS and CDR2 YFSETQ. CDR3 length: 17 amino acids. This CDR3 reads CASSLEGTGGTGNTIYF. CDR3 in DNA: TGCGCCAGCAGCTTGGAGGGGACAGGGGGAACTGGAAACACCATATATTTT. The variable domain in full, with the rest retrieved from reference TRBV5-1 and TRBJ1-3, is KAGVTQTPRYLIKTRGQQVTLSCSPISGHRSVSWYQQTPGQGLQFLFEYFSETQRNKGNFPGRFSGRQFSNSRSEMNVSTLELGDSALYLCASSLEGTGGTGNTIYFGEGSWLTVV.

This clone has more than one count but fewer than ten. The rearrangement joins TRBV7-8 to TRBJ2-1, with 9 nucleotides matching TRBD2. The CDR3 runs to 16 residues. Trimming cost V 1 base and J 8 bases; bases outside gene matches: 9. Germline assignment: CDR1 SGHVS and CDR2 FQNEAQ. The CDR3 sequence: CASSLVGGGAGDEQFF. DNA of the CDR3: TGTGCCAGCAGCTTAGTGGGCGGGGGGGCCGGTGATGAGCAGTTCTTC.

Here the CDR3 DNA reads TGTGCCAGCAGCCCCACGGCAGAGGCTGGTTCACCCCTCCACTTT. Its translation: CASSPTAEAGSPLHF. The chain uses TRBV5-4 and TRBJ1-6; D is ambiguous. V lost 4 bases to trimming and J lost 9 bases, with 17 bases between them. CDR1 and CDR2 from the germline V gene are SGHNT and YYREEE (reference sequence). This CDR3 has 15 amino acids.

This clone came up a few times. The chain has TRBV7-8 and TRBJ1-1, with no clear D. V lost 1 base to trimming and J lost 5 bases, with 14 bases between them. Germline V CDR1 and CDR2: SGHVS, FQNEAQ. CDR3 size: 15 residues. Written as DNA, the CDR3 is TGTGCCAGCAGCTTAGTTCGGTACTCGGGGACTGAAGCTTTCTTT. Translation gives CASSLVRYSGTEAFF.

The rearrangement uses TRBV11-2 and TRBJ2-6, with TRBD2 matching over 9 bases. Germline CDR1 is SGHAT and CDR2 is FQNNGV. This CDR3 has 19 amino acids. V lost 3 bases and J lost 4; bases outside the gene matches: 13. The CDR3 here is CASSLGIGSGGSGANVLTF. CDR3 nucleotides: TGTGCCAGCAGCTTGGGGATCGGTAGCGGGGGTTCGGGGGCCAACGTCCTGACTTTC.

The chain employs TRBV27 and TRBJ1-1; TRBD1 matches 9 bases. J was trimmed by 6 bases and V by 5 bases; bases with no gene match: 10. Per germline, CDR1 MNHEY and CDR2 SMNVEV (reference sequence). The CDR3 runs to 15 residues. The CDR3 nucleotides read TGTGCCAGCAGTACACACAGGGGGCCCCCTCCTGAAGCTTTCTTT. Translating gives CASSTHRGPPPEAFF.

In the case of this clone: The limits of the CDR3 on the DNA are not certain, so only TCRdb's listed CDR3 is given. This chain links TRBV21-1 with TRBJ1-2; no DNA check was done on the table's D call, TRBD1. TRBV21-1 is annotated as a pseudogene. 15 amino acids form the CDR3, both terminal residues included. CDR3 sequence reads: CASSKVGQGAYGYTF.

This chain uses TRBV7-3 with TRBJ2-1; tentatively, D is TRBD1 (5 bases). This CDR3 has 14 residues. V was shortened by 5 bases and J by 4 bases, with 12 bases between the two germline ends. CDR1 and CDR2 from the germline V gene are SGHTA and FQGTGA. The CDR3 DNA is TGTGCCAGCAGCCCCCAAGGGGCATACAATGAGCAGTTCTTC. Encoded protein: CASSPQGAYNEQFF.

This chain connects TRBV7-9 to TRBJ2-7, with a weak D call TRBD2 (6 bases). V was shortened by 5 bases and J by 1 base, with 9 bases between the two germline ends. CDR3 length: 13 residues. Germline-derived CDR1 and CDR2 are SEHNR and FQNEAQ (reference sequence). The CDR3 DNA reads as TGTGCCAGCAGCCCAGGGACTTCCTACGAGCAGTACTTC. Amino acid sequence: CASSPGTSYEQYF.

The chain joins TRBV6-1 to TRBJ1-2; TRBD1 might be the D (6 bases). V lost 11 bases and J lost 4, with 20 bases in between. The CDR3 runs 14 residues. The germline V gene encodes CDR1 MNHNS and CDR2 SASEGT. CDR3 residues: CAGQREGVRYGYTF. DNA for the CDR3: TGTGCCGGTCAAAGGGAGGGGGTACGCTATGGCTACACCTTC.

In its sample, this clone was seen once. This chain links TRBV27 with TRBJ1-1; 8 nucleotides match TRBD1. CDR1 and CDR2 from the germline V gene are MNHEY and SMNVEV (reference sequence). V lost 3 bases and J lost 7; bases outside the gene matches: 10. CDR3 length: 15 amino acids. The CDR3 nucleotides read TGTGCCAGCAGTTTCAGTGGACAGGGCTGGGATGAAGCTTTCTTT. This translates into CASSFSGQGWDEAFF.

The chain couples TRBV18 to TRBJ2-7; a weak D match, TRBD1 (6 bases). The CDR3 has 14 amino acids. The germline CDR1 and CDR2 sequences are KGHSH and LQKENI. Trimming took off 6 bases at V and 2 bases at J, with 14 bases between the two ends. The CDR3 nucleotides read TGTGCCAGCTCGTCCGCAGGGGAACCCTACGAGCAGTACTTC. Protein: CASSSAGEPYEQYF.

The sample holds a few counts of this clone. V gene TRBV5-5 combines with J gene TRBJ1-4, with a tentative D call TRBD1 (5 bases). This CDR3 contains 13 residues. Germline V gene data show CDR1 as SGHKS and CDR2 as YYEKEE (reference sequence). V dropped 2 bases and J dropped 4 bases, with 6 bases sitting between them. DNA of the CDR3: TGTGCCAGCAGCTTCCAGGGTAATGAAAAACTGTTTTTT. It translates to CASSFQGNEKLFF. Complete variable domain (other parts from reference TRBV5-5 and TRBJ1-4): DAGVTQSPTHLIKTRGQQVTLRCSPISGHKSVSWYQQVLGQGPQFIFQYYEKEERGRGNFPDRFSARQFPNYSSELNVNALLLGDSALYLCASSFQGNEKLFFGSGTQLSVL.

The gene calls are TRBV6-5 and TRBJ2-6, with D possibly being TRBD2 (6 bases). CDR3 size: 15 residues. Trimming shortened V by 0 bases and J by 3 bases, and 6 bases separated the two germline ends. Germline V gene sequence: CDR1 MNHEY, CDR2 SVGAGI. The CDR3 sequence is CASSYSGGGANVLTF. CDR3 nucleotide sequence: TGTGCCAGCAGTTACTCGGGAGGTGGGGCCAACGTCCTGACTTTC.